The T cell receptor (beta chain) under discussion was sequenced for a study of T cells expressing NK-cell markers. Study conclusions and caveats: NKG2C+ dominant clonotype frequencies in six or seven donors were about 1.0-7.0% of CD8+ T cells.

As to this clonotype: The antigen is unknown.

The CDR3 is made up of 12 amino acids. The germline gives CDR1 DFQATT, CDR2 SNEGSKA (reference sequence). What made the TCR beta cDNA was 5'RACE template switching with UMIs. TCRdb reprocessed the 5' RACE reads and stores each CDR3 protein as one record, lacking DNA. Here the sample table reports 120,000 to 150,000 distinct CDR3 sequences. The chain combines TRBV20-1 with TRBJ2-1. The receptor's source is a man between 18 and 35 years old in good health. The sample comprised blood T cells: a sorted CD56 or NKG2C T cell subset, CD4+ or CD8+ T cells, or bulk PBMC T cells (not recorded which). This CDR3 reads CSARGELDEQFF.